This T cell receptor beta chain was sequenced in a study of T cells expressing NK-cell markers (dated by TCRdb to 2020 to 2022). Describing the broader study: In sorted CD3+CD56+NKG2C+, CD3+CD56+NKG2C- and CD3+CD56-NKG2C+ T-cell subsets from several donors, TCR beta-chain repertoires were profiled. Seven of the eight sequenced donors were HCMV-seropositive and one was HCMV-seronegative. Randomly selected healthy volunteers, three men and five women, were used as the eight sequenced donors. Sequencing of the libraries produced 2 x 150 bp reads on Illumina HiSeq 2000/2500, MiSeq or NextSeq.

TCRdb shows the sequencer as Illumina HiSeq 2000. TCR beta cDNA libraries were prepared using 5'RACE template switching, which introduced a universal primer site and unique molecular identifiers. cDNA synthesis was primed from the TCR beta constant segment, followed by two successive PCR amplification steps. The study's processing was this. Reads were demultiplexed and grouped by UMI with MIGEC, and clonotypes were assembled and quantified with MiTCR. To exclude erroneous sequences, only TCR cDNA sequences supported by at least two reads were retained. The tcR package was used for downstream repertoire analysis, and clonotypes were matched between fractions using CDR3 nucleotide sequence together with V segment. VDJmatch was used to annotate antigen specificity against VDJdb, with one amino acid substitution in CDR3 permitted. TCRdb reprocessed the reads; each CDR3 protein sequence makes one entry, and DNA is unavailable. TCRdb's processing, not the authors' own work, is the source of the V and J calls. The sample table gives around 470,000 distinct CDR3 sequences. The ten largest make up around 1.4% of the sample.

For this clonotype: It has no known antigen specificity.

General study outcomes and caveats: Whether the expanded NKG2C-expressing T cell clones were specific for HCMV antigens was left unclear. In several donors, the dominant CD3+CD56+NKG2C+ clonotypes ranked among the top 10 CD8+ clonotypes, making up about 1.0-8% of CD8+ T cells. Those dominant clonotypes were again the most abundant among CD3+CD56-NKG2C+ cells in several donors, at about 25-65%.

HCMV serostatus was determined by detecting HCMV-specific IgG in serum with a commercial ELISA kit. Peripheral blood mononuclear cells were isolated from blood by Ficoll density gradient centrifugation. The germline V gene provides CDR1 SGHRS and CDR2 YFSETQ. The CDR3 runs 14 residues from the cysteine to the phenylalanine. A DNA sequence was not provided. Recombination connected TRBV5-1 to TRBJ1-1; TCRdb's D call of TRBD1 is untestable without DNA. The sample consisted of blood T cells: a sorted CD56 or NKG2C T cell subset, CD4+ or CD8+ T cells, or bulk PBMC T cells (not recorded which). This TCR was recovered from a woman in her forties or fifties in good health. Donor details come from another sample of the same person, matched by shared clones. The CDR3 has the sequence CASTQTGGSTEAFF.